This TCR beta chain emerged from a study of CDR3 diversity in severe acne. Per the germline V gene, CDR1 is SGHRS and CDR2 is YFSETQ. The CDR3 runs 16 residues. Trimming cost V 1 base and J 2 bases, with 12 bases left between them. TCRdb fed the PCR reads into MiXCR, producing one record per CDR3 protein. In the table there are 89,000 or so distinct CDR3 sequences, around half of which are singletons. The source of this sequence is a male donor in good health, serving as a control. The chain uses TRBV5-1 and TRBJ1-4; TRBD1 might be the D (6 bases). Sequencing input: blood. The CDR3 protein is CASSLNVGGTNEKLFF. In DNA, the CDR3 is TGCGCCAGCAGCTTGAATGTCGGGGGCACTAATGAAAAACTGTTTTTT.